This TCR beta chain stems from a study of T cell repertoires in cytomegalovirus infection. Findings and limits, study-wide: CMV-specific TCR beta clonotypes restricted by HLA-C were the ones dominating the ex vivo response. The cumulative frequency of public TCR beta families identified carriers of CMV plus the relevant HLA.

CDR3 size: 18 residues. Germline V gene data show CDR1 as SGHDT and CDR2 as YYEEEE. The V segment lost 4 bases and the J segment 1 base; nucleotides outside the gene matches: 8. This clonotype was seen at least ten times. Antigen: not known. TCRdb re-derived calls from the reads in MiXCR, one entry per CDR3 protein. The repertoire holds about 130,000 distinct CDR3 sequences, with roughly a quarter as singletons. This sequence joins TRBV5-6 and TRBJ2-3; 14 bases match TRBD2. The sequenced material came from PBMCs, sequenced either directly or after in vitro stimulation (not recorded which). This TCR was sampled from a human donor in good health (CMV status not recorded). Some clones in this sample may be carry-over from other donors' samples. The CDR3 loop is CASSRMTSGRARTDTQYF. Written as DNA, the CDR3 is TGTGCCAGCAGCCGTATGACTAGCGGGAGGGCCCGCACAGATACGCAGTATTTT.